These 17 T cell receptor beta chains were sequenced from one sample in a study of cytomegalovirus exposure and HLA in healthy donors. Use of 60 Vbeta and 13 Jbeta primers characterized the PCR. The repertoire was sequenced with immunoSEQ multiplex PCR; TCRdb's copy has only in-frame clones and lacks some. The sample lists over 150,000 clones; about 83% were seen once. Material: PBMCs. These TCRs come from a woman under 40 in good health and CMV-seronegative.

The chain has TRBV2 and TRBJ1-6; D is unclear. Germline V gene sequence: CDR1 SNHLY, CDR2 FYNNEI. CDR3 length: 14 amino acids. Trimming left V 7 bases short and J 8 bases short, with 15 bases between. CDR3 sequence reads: CASTPGRNHSPLHF. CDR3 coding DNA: TGTGCCAGCACCCCCGGGAGAAATCATTCACCCCTCCACTTT.

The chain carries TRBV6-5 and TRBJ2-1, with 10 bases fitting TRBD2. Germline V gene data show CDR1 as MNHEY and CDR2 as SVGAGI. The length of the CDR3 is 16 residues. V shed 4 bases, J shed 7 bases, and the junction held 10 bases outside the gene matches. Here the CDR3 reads CASSLGLAGARNEQFF. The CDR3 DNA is TGTGCCAGCAGTTTAGGTCTAGCGGGGGCGAGGAATGAGCAGTTCTTC.

CDR3 loop: CASSPGLAGTNTGELFF. DNA of the CDR3: TGCGCCAGCAGCCCGGGACTAGCGGGGACCAACACCGGGGAGCTGTTTTTT. The chain recombines TRBV5-1 with TRBJ2-2; 13 bases match TRBD2. This CDR3 has 17 residues. Germline V gene data show CDR1 as SGHRS and CDR2 as YFSETQ. V was pared by 4 bases and J by 2 bases, with 5 bases of the junction left unmatched.

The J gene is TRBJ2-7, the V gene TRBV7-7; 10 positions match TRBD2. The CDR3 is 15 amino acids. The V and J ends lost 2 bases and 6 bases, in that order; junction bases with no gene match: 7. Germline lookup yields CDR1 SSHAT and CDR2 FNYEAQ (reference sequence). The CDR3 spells CASSLFASGSPEQYF. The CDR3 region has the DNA TGTGCCAGCAGCTTATTCGCTAGCGGGAGTCCCGAGCAGTACTTC.

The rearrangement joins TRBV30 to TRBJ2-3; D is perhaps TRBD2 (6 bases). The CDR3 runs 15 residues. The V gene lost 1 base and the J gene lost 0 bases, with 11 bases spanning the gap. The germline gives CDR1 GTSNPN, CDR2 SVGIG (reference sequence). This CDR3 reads CAWSETSSSTDTQYF. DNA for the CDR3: TGTGCCTGGAGTGAGACTAGTTCTAGCACAGATACGCAGTATTTT.

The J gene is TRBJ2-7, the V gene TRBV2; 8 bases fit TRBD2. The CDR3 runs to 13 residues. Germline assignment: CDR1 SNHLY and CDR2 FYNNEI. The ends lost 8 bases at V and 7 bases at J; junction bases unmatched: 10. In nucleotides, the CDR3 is TGTGCCAGCCGGCGGGGGGCAATAGAAGAGCAGTACTTC. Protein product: CASRRGAIEEQYF.

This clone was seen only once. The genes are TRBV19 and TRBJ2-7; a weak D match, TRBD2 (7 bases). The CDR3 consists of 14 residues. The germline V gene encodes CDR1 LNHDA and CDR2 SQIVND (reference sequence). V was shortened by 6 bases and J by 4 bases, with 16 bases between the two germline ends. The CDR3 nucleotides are TGTGCCAGTAGCCCGGGAGGACAGAGTTACGAGCAGTACTTC. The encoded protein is CASSPGGQSYEQYF. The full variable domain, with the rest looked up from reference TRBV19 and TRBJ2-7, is DGGITQSPKYLFRKEGQNVTLSCEQNLNHDAMYWYRQDPGQGLRLIYYSQIVNDFQKGDIAEGYSVSREKKESFPLTVTSAQKNPTAFYLCASSPGGQSYEQYFGPGTRLTVT.

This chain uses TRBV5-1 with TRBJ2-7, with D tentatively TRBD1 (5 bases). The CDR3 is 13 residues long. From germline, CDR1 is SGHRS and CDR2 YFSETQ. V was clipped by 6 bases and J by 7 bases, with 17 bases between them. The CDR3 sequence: CASNRTNEYEQYF. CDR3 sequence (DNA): TGCGCCAGCAACAGGACGAACGAATATGAGCAGTACTTC.

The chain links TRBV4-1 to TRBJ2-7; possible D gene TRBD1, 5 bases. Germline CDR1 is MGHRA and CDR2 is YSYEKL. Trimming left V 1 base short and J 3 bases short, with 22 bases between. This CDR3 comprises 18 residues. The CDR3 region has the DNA TGCGCCAGCAGCCAAGGGGGCTTCTTTTCTAGTGCAGGCTACGAGCAGTACTTC. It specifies CASSQGGFFSSAGYEQYF.

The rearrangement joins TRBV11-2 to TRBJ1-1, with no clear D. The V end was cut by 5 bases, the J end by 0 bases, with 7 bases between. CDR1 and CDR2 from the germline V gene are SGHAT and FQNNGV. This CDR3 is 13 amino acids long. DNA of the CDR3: TGTGCCAGCAGCCACTTAATGAACACTGAAGCTTTCTTT. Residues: CASSHLMNTEAFF.

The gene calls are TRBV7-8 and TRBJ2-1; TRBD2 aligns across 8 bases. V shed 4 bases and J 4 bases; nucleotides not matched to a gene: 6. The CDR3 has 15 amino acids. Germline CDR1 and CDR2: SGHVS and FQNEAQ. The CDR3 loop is CASSSNGGGYNEQFF. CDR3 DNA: TGTGCCAGCAGCTCGAACGGGGGGGGGTACAATGAGCAGTTCTTC.

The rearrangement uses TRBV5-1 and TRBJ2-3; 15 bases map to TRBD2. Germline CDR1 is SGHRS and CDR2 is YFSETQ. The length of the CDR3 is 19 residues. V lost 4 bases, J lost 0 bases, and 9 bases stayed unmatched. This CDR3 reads CASSPGLAGGTSSTDTQYF. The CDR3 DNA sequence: TGCGCCAGCAGCCCTGGACTAGCGGGAGGGACTTCTAGCACAGATACGCAGTATTTT. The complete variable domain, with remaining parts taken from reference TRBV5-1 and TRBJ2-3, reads KAGVTQTPRYLIKTRGQQVTLSCSPISGHRSVSWYQQTPGQGLQFLFEYFSETQRNKGNFPGRFSGRQFSNSRSEMNVSTLELGDSALYLCASSPGLAGGTSSTDTQYFGPGTRLTVL.

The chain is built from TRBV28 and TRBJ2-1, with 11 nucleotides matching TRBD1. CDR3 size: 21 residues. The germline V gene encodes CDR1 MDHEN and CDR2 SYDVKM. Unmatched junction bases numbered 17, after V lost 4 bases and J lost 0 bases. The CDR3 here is CASSSRLGGQGGHSSYNEQFF. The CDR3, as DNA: TGTGCCAGCAGTTCCAGACTTGGGGGACAGGGGGGCCACAGCTCCTACAATGAGCAGTTCTTC.

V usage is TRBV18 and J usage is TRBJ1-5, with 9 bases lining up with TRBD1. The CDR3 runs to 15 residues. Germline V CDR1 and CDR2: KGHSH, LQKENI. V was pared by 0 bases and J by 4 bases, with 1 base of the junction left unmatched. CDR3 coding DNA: TGTGCCAGCTCACCACCGGGACAGGGTAATCAGCCCCAGCATTTT. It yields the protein CASSPPGQGNQPQHF.

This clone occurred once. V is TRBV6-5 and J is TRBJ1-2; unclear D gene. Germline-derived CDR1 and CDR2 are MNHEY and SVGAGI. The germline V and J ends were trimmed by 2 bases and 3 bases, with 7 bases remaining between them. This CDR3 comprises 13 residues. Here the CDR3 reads CASSYRRDYGYTF. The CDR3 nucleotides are TGTGCCAGCAGTTACCGGCGGGACTATGGCTACACCTTC.

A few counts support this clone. The CDR3 region is CASSEGVNTEAFF. The CDR3 DNA reads TGTGCCAGCAGTGAAGGCGTGAACACTGAAGCTTTCTTT. This rearrangement joins TRBV2 to TRBJ1-1; the D is unclear. Trimming removed 1 base from V and 0 bases from J, with 3 bases in between. CDR1 is SNHLY and CDR2 is FYNNEI in the germline V gene. The CDR3 has 13 residues.

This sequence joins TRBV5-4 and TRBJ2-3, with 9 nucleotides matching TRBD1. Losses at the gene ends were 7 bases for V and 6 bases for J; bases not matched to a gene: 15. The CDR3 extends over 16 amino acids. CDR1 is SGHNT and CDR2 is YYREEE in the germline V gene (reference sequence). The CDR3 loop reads CASAVLGTGLVDTQYF. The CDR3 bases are TGTGCCAGCGCCGTGCTCGGGACAGGGTTGGTGGATACGCAGTATTTT.